This paragraph reports one T cell receptor (beta chain). Time point described: after trial treatment. Treatment specified: LDRT plus nivolumab, ipilimumab, low-dose cyclophosphamide and aspirin (RACIN trial). The entry originates in a study of low-dose radiotherapy and immunotherapy resistance in tumors. Gene-specific TRAV and TRBV primers were used for first-strand cDNA, covering alpha and beta chains. The authors amplified TCRs for roughly 20 PCR cycles with a constant-region primer and a V-primer adapter. TCRdb re-derived calls from the reads in MiXCR, one entry per CDR3 protein. The table records around 80,000 distinct CDR3 sequences, less than 20% of them present only once. CDR1 and CDR2 from the germline V gene are GTSNPN and SVGIG (reference sequence). V lost 4 bases to trimming and J lost 0 bases, with 13 bases between them. The CDR3 runs to 14 residues.

This material consisted of PBMCs, taken after low-dose radiotherapy plus immunotherapy. The clonotype was recovered from a male donor with prostate cancer. This chain uses TRBV30 with TRBJ2-7; D is possibly TRBD1 (5 bases). Here the CDR3 DNA reads TGTGCCTGGAAATTTATGGACACCTCCTACGAGCAGTACTTC. Translation: CAWKFMDTSYEQYF.